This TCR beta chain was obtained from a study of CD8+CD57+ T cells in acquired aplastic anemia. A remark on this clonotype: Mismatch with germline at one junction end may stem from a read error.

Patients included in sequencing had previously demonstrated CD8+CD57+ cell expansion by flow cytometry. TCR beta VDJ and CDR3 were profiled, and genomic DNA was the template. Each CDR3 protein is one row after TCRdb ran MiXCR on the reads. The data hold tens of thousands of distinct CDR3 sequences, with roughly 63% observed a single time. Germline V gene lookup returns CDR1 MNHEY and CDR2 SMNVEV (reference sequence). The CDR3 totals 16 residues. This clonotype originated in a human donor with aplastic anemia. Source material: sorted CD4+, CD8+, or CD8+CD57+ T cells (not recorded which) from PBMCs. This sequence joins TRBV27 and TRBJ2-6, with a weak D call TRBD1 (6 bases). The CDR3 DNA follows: TGTGCCAGCAGTTTATCCAGGGGCTCTGGGGCCAACGCCCTGACTTTC. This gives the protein CASSLSRGSGANALTF.